The next 22 T cell receptor beta chains were all read from a single sample in a study of T cells in Graves' hyperthyroidism and ophthalmopathy. RNA transcripts served as the template for amplifying TCR beta CDR3 regions. The TCR CDR3 first-round RT-PCR relied on the HTBI primer set. In TCRdb, the multiplex PCR reads were re-called with MiXCR into one record per CDR3 protein. The sample comprises more than 500,000 distinct CDR3 sequences, about 17% of which are singletons, and 3.8% rests with the top ten. Sequencing was performed on blood. The receptors come from a young woman with Graves' hyperthyroidism.

V and J are TRBV5-1 and TRBJ2-5; no clear D gene. Germline CDR1 and CDR2: SGHRS and YFSETQ. The V gene lost 1 base and the J gene lost 3 bases, with 16 bases spanning the gap. This CDR3 spans 16 amino acids. CDR3 sequence: CASSLWRGRAEETQYF. The CDR3 DNA follows: TGCGCCAGCAGCTTGTGGCGAGGAAGGGCTGAAGAGACCCAGTACTTC.

This clonotype was detected many times. The chain recombines TRBV28 with TRBJ1-1; D not certain. This CDR3 is built from 13 residues. V lost 4 bases to trimming and J lost 1 base, with 7 bases between them. Germline loops: CDR1 MDHEN, CDR2 SYDVKM. The CDR3 nucleotides read TGTGCCAGCAGTTCCTCAGCGAACACTGAAGCTTTCTTT. Amino acids: CASSSSANTEAFF.

This clonotype was detected a few times. V gene TRBV6-1 combines with J gene TRBJ2-7; a weak D match, TRBD2 (5 bases). This CDR3 has 15 residues. V gave up 6 bases and J gave up 3 bases, with 18 bases separating them. Germline CDR1 reads MNHNS; CDR2 reads SASEGT. CDR3: CASRFGTSPHYEQYF. CDR3 bases: TGTGCCAGCAGGTTCGGCACTAGTCCGCACTACGAGCAGTACTTC.

At least ten counts were recorded for this clonotype. The chain has TRBV2 and TRBJ2-3; 9 nucleotides match TRBD1. Trimming took 1 base from V and 0 from J; bases not matched to a gene: 5. Per germline, CDR1 SNHLY and CDR2 FYNNEI. The CDR3 has 17 residues. The CDR3 is CASSEDRGRGSTDTQYF. The CDR3 coding sequence is TGTGCCAGCAGTGAAGACAGGGGGCGCGGTAGCACAGATACGCAGTATTTT.

The chain has TRBV11-3 and TRBJ2-7, with D tentatively TRBD2 (5 bases). The V gene lost 2 bases and the J gene lost 7 bases, with 15 bases spanning the gap. Germline V gene sequence: CDR1 SGHNT, CDR2 YENEEA. The CDR3 loop spans 14 amino acids. The CDR3 sequence is CASSLRGYFGEQYF. The CDR3 DNA reads as TGTGCCAGCAGCTTACGAGGGTACTTCGGGGAGCAGTACTTC.

The chain couples TRBV12-3 or TRBV12-4 to TRBJ2-7; D remains unclear. This CDR3 region has 14 residues. V was clipped by 2 bases and J by 2 bases, with 10 bases between them. For the CDR3, the DNA is TGTGCCAGCAGTTTATCTGGCTTAGCCTACGAGCAGTACTTC. Translation: CASSLSGLAYEQYF.

This clonotype has a count of ten or more. V is TRBV20-1 and J is TRBJ2-1; TRBD2 aligns across 8 bases. The CDR3 sequence is 12 residues long. Germline V gene data show CDR1 as DFQATT and CDR2 as SNEGSKA (reference sequence). V shed 3 bases and J 7 bases; nucleotides not matched to a gene: 2. In DNA, the CDR3 is TGCAGTGCTAGCGGGAGGGGAAATGAGCAGTTCTTC. It translates to CSASGRGNEQFF.

This clonotype was seen only once. The rearrangement joins TRBV9 to TRBJ2-1; a weak D match, TRBD2 (6 bases). Looked up from germline, CDR1 is SGDLS and CDR2 is YYNGEE. The V end lost 3 bases, the J end lost 9 bases, and 10 bases lay between the germline ends. The CDR3 runs 12 residues. CDR3 amino acids: CASSARDFEQFF. The CDR3 bases are TGTGCCAGCAGCGCCCGGGACTTTGAGCAGTTCTTC.

This clonotype was detected ten times or more. The genes are TRBV27 and TRBJ2-3; D is unclear. Germline V CDR1 and CDR2: MNHEY, SMNVEV (reference sequence). There are 13 residues in the CDR3. V dropped 7 bases and J dropped 3 bases, with 11 bases sitting between them. The CDR3 nucleotides are TGTGCCAGCAACCCGGGCGAGACAGATACGCAGTATTTT. The encoded protein is CASNPGETDTQYF.

This clonotype has more than one count but fewer than ten. V is TRBV19 and J is TRBJ2-1; D not certain. The CDR3 spans 12 residues. V was clipped by 3 bases and J by 10 bases, with 10 bases between them. Looked up from germline, CDR1 is LNHDA and CDR2 is SQIVND (reference sequence). CDR3 in amino acids: CASSILSGEQFF. The CDR3, as DNA: TGTGCCAGTAGTATTTTGTCCGGGGAGCAGTTCTTC.

The table lists this clonotype with many counts. The CDR3 reads CASSNPGTGIEQYF. CDR3 sequence (DNA): TGTGCCAGCAGCAATCCCGGGACAGGGATAGAGCAGTACTTC. The chain links TRBV6-1 to TRBJ2-7; the match to TRBD1 covers 9 bases. The germline V gene encodes CDR1 MNHNS and CDR2 SASEGT. V lost 6 bases to trimming and J lost 7 bases; unmatched junction nucleotides: 10. There are 14 residues in the CDR3.

The V and J genes are TRBV5-6 and TRBJ1-3, with D perhaps TRBD1 (6 bases). V lost 2 bases and J 3 bases, leaving 9 bases between the germline ends. From germline, CDR1 is SGHDT and CDR2 YYEEEE. The CDR3 extends over 14 amino acids. CDR3 bases: TGTGCCAGCAGCTTCGGGGGGCATGGAAACACCATATATTTT. Translating it yields CASSFGGHGNTIYF. Full variable domain (remainder filled in from reference TRBV5-6 and TRBJ1-3): DAGVTQSPTHLIKTRGQQVTLRCSPKSGHDTVSWYQQALGQGPQFIFQYYEEEERQRGNFPDRFSGHQFPNYSSELNVNALLLGDSALYLCASSFGGHGNTIYFGEGSWLTVV.

The table lists this clonotype with a few counts. The chain is built from TRBV15 and TRBJ2-7; D might be TRBD1 (5 bases). This CDR3 has 18 amino acids. Looked up from germline, CDR1 is LNHNV and CDR2 is YYDKDF (reference sequence). Trimming left V 0 bases short and J 1 base short, with 19 bases between. CDR3 sequence reads: CATSREVRRGVRSYEQYF. Written as DNA, the CDR3 is TGTGCCACCAGCAGAGAGGTTAGAAGGGGTGTTCGATCCTACGAGCAGTACTTC.

This clonotype showed up just a few times. The chain couples TRBV3-1 to TRBJ2-2; D gene ambiguous. Looked up from germline, CDR1 is LGHDT and CDR2 is YNNKEL (reference sequence). V was shortened by 4 bases and J by 2 bases, with 8 bases between the two germline ends. The CDR3 has 14 residues. In DNA form, the CDR3 reads TGTGCCAGCAGCCCAATCGTAAACACCGGGGAGCTGTTTTTT. Encoded protein: CASSPIVNTGELFF.

V and J are TRBV19 and TRBJ2-1; a possible D gene is TRBD1 (5 bases). Per germline, CDR1 LNHDA and CDR2 SQIVND (reference sequence). Trimming stripped 6 bases from V and 9 bases from J, with 15 bases between. CDR3 size: 13 residues. CDR3 region: CASSLGQGSEQFF. CDR3 DNA: TGTGCCAGTAGCCTGGGGCAGGGTAGTGAGCAGTTCTTC.

The chain carries TRBV10-3 and TRBJ2-1; D might be TRBD1 (6 bases). The germline V gene has CDR1 ENHRY and CDR2 SYGVKD. CDR3 length equals 16 residues. V lost 3 bases to trimming and J lost 0 bases, with 12 bases between them. The CDR3 DNA reads as TGTGCCATCAGTGACGACAGGCAGAGCTCCTACAATGAGCAGTTCTTC. Its translation: CAISDDRQSSYNEQFF.

This clonotype was seen a few times. This chain uses TRBV11-2 with TRBJ2-7, with D perhaps matching TRBD1 (6 bases). The germline V gene encodes CDR1 SGHAT and CDR2 FQNNGV. The V and J ends lost 1 base and 0 bases respectively, with 22 bases between them. CDR3 size: 19 residues. CDR3 residues: CASSLVTGQLKKSSYEQYF. The CDR3 DNA sequence: TGTGCCAGCAGCTTAGTTACTGGACAGTTAAAAAAAAGCTCCTACGAGCAGTACTTC.

As for this clonotype: Being one base from a much bigger clone, this may be a read error. This sequence joins TRBV7-8 and TRBJ2-5; no reliable D call. The germline gives CDR1 SGHVS, CDR2 FQNEAQ. Deletions cut 2 bases from V and 9 bases from J, with 16 bases between. The CDR3 length is 14 residues. CDR3 amino acids: CASSLPRSHGAQYF. CDR3 nucleotide sequence: TGTGCCAGCAGCTTACCCAGGTCCCATGGGGCCCAGTACTTC.

V gene TRBV5-1 combines with J gene TRBJ2-1; 11 nucleotides align to TRBD2. The CDR3 runs 16 residues. The V and J ends lost 4 bases and 6 bases, in that order; junction bases with no gene match: 9. Germline V gene data show CDR1 as SGHRS and CDR2 as YFSETQ. The CDR3 coding sequence is TGCGCCAGCAGCATTCCGACTAGCGGGATTTCCAATGAGCAGTTCTTC. It codes for CASSIPTSGISNEQFF. The full variable domain, rest sourced from reference TRBV5-1 and TRBJ2-1, is KAGVTQTPRYLIKTRGQQVTLSCSPISGHRSVSWYQQTPGQGLQFLFEYFSETQRNKGNFPGRFSGRQFSNSRSEMNVSTLELGDSALYLCASSIPTSGISNEQFFGPGTRLTVL.

This clonotype has just a few counts. The chain combines TRBV19 with TRBJ2-5; TRBD1 is a possible D gene (5 bases). This CDR3 region has 14 residues. Trimming shortened V by 9 bases and J by 5 bases, and 19 bases separated the two germline ends. Germline CDR1 is LNHDA and CDR2 is SQIVND (reference sequence). This CDR3 is CASTTWGAEETQYF. DNA for the CDR3: TGTGCCAGCACCACCTGGGGCGCGGAGGAGACCCAGTACTTC. The variable domain in full, with the rest retrieved from reference TRBV19 and TRBJ2-5, is DGGITQSPKYLFRKEGQNVTLSCEQNLNHDAMYWYRQDPGQGLRLIYYSQIVNDFQKGDIAEGYSVSREKKESFPLTVTSAQKNPTAFYLCASTTWGAEETQYFGPGTRLLVL.

The chain links TRBV28 to TRBJ2-7; 11 bases are shared with TRBD2. This CDR3 is 15 amino acids long. Trimming at V came to 5 bases and at J to 2 bases, leaving 5 bases not matched to a gene. Germline CDR1 reads MDHEN; CDR2 reads SYDVKM. CDR3 sequence (DNA): TGTGCCAGCAGTCAAACGACTAGCGGGACCTACGAGCAGTACTTC. Encoded protein: CASSQTTSGTYEQYF.

Only a few counts were recorded for this clonotype. The chain is built from TRBV9 and TRBJ1-1; TRBD1 aligns across 8 bases. This CDR3 spans 14 amino acids. Looked up from germline, CDR1 is SGDLS and CDR2 is YYNGEE. Losses at the gene ends were 5 bases for V and 6 bases for J; bases not matched to a gene: 9. The CDR3 sequence is CASRGQGANSEAFF. The CDR3 DNA follows: TGTGCCAGCAGAGGCCAGGGGGCTAATTCTGAAGCTTTCTTT.